This TCR beta chain was recorded in a study of CD8+CD57+ T cells in acquired aplastic anemia. Study summary: Average DNA yield from sorted CD4+ and CD8+ cells was approximately 3 ug.

There are 14 residues in the CDR3. Deletions cut 2 bases from V and 2 bases from J, with 11 bases between. The germline gives CDR1 SGHNT, CDR2 YYREEE (reference sequence). Profiles of TCR beta VDJ and CDR3 were generated from a genomic DNA template. TCRdb called the reads again in MiXCR, with one record for every CDR3 protein. In the table there are roughly 250,000 distinct CDR3 sequences, approximately 82% of which are singletons. Of note for this clonotype: Its antigen is not identified.

Individuals selected for sequencing had exhibited CD8+CD57+ cell expansion on flow cytometry. At blood sampling, none of the patients had yet received therapy. General study points: Both patients and controls carried the same twenty-nine CD8+ CDR3 sequences.

Specimen: sorted CD4+, CD8+, or CD8+CD57+ T cells (not recorded which) from PBMCs. This sequence was found in a human donor with aplastic anemia. The rearrangement uses TRBV5-4 and TRBJ2-7; D ambiguous. This chain's CDR3 is CASSFPGVAYEQYF. The CDR3 region has the DNA TGTGCCAGCAGCTTTCCTGGCGTAGCCTACGAGCAGTACTTC.